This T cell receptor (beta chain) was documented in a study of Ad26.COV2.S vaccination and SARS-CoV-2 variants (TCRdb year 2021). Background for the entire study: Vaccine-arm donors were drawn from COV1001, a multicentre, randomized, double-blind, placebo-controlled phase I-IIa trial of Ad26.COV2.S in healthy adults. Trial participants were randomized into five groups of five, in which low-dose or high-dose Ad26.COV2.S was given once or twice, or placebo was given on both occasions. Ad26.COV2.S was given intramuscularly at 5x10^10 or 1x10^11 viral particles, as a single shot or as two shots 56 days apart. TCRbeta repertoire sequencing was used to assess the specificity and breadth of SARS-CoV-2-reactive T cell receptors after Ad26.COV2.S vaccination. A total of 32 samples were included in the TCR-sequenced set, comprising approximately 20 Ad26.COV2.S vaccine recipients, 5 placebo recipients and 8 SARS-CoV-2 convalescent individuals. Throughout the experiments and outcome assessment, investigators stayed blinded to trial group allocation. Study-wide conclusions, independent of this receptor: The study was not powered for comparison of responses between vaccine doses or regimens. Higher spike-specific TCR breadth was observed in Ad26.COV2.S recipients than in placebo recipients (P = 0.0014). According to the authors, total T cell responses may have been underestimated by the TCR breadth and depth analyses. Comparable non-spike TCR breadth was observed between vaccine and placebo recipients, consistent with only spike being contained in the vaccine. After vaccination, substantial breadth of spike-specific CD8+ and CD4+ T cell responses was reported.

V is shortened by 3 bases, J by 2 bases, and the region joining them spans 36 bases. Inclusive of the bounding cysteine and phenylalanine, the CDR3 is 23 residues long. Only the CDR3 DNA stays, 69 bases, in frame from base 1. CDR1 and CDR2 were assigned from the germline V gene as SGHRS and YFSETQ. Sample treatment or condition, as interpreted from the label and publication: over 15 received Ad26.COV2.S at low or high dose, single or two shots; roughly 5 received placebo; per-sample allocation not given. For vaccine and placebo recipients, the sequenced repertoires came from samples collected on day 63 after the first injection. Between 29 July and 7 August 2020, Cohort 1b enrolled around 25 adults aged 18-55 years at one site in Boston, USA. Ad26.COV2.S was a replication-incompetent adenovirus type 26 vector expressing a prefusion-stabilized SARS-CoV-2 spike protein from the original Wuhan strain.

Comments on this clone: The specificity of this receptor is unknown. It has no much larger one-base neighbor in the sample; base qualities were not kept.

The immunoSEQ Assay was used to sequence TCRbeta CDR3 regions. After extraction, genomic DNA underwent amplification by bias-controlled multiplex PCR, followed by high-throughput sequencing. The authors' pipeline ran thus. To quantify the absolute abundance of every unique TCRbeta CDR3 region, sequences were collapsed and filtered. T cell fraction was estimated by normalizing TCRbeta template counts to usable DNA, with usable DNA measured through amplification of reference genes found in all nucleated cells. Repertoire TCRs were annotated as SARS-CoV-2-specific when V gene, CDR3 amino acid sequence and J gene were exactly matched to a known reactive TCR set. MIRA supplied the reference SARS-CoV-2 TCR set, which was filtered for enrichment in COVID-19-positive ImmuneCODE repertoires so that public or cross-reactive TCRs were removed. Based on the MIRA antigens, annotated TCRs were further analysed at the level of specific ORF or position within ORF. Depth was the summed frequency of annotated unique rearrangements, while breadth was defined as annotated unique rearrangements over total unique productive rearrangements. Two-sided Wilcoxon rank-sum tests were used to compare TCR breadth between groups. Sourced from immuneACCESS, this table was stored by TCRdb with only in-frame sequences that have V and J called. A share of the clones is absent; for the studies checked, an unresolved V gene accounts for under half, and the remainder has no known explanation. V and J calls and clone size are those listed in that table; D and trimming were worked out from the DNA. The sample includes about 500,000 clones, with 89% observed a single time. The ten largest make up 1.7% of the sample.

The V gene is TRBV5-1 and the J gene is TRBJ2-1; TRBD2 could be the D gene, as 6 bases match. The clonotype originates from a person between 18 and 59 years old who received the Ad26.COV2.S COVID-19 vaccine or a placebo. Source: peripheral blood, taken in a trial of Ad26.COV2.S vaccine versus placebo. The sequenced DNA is TGCGCCAGCAGCTCTGTGGGGGGACGACAGACAATCAACAACGGTGGTGCCTACAATGAGCAGTTCTTC. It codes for CASSSVGGRQTINNGGAYNEQFF.